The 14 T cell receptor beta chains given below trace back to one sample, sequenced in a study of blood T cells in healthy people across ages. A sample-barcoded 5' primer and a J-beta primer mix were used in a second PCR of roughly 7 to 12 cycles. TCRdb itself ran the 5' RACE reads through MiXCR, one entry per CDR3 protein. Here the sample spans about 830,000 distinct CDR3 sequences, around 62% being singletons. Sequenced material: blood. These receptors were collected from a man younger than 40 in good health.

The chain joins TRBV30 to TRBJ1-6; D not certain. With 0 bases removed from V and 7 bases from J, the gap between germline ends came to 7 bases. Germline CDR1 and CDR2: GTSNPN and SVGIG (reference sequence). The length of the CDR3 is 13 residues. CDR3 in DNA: TGTGCCTGGAGTGTTGAAGGGAATTCACCCCTCCACTTT. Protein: CAWSVEGNSPLHF.

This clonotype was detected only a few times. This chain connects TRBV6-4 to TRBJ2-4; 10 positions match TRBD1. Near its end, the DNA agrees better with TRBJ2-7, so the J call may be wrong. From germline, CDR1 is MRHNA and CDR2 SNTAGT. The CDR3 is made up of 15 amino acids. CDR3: CASKQGGQGSLEQYF. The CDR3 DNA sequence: TGTGCCAGCAAACAAGGGGGACAGGGGTCCCTCGAGCAGTACTTC.

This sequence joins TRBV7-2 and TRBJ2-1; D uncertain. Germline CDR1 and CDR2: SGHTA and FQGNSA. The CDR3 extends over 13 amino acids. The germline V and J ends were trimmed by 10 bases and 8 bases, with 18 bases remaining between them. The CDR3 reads CATQPYQDDEQFF. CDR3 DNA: TGTGCCACCCAACCTTATCAGGACGATGAGCAGTTCTTC.

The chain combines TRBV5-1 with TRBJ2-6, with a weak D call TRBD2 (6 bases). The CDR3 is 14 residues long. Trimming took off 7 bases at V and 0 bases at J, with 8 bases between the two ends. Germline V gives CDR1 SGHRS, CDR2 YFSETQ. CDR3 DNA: TGCGCCAGCGGGGGGAGCTCTGGGGCCAACGTCCTGACTTTC. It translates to CASGGSSGANVLTF.

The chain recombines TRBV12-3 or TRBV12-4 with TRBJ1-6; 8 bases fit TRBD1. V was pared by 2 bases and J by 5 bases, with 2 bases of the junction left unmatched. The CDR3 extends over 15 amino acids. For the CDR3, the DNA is TGTGCCAGCAGTTTAAGGACAGGGCATAATTCACCCCTCCACTTT. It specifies CASSLRTGHNSPLHF.

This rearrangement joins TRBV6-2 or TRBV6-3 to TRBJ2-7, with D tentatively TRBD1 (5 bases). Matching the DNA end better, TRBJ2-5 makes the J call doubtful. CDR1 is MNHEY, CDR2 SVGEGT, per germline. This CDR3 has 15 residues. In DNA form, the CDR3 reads TGTGCCAGCAACTCACAGGCTTCAGGGCAAAAGACCCAGTACTTC. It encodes CASNSQASGQKTQYF.

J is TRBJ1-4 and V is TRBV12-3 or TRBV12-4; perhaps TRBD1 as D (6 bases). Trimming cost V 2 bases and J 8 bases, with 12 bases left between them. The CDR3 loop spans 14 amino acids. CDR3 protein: CASSLRGAREKLFF. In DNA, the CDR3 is TGTGCCAGCAGTTTAAGGGGGGCGAGAGAAAAACTGTTTTTT.

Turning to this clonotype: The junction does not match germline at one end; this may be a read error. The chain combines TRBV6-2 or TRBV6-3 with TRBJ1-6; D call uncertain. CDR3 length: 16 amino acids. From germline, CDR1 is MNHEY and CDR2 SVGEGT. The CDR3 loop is CASSYQGQPRLSLLHF. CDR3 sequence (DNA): TGTGCCAGCAGTTACCAAGGGCAGCCGAGGCTTTCACTCCTCCACTTT.

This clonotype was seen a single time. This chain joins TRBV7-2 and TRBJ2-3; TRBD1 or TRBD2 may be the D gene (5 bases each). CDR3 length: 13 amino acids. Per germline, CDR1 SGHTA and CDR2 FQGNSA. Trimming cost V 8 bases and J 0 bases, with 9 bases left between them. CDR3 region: CASGGTSTDTQYF. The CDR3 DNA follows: TGTGCCAGCGGGGGAACAAGCACAGATACGCAGTATTTT.

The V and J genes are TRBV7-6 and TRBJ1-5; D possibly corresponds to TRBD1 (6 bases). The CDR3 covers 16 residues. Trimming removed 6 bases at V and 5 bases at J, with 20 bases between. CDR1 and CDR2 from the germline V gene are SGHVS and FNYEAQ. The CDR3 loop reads CASSPGGTPTYQPQHF. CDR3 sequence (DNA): TGTGCCAGCAGTCCAGGCGGGACACCAACTTATCAGCCCCAGCATTTT.

The CDR3 is CASSAEDTEAFF. CDR3 coding DNA: TGTGCCAGCAGCGCTGAGGACACTGAAGCTTTCTTT. The J gene is TRBJ1-1, the V gene TRBV9; D ambiguous. Germline assignment: CDR1 SGDLS and CDR2 YYNGEE. CDR3 length: 12 residues. The V end was cut by 3 bases, the J end by 3 bases, with 6 bases between.

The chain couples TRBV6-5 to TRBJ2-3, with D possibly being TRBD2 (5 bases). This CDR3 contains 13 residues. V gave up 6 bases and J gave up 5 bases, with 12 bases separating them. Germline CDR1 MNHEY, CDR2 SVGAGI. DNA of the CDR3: TGTGCCAGCAGCACTAGTGGGGAAGATACGCAGTATTTT. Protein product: CASSTSGEDTQYF.

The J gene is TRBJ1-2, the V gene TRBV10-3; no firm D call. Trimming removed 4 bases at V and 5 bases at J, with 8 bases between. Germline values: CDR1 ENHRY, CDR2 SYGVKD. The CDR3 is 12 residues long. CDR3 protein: CAISGEEYGYTF. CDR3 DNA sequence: TGTGCCATCAGTGGGGAGGAGTATGGCTACACCTTC.

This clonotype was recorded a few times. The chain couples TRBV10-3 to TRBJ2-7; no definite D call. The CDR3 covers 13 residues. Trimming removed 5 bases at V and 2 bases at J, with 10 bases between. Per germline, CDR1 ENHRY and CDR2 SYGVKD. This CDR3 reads CAISHGRAYEQYF. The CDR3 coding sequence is TGTGCCATCAGTCATGGCAGAGCCTACGAGCAGTACTTC.